This T cell receptor (beta chain) was captured by sequencing in a study of cytomegalovirus exposure and HLA in healthy donors. Germline V CDR1 and CDR2: SGHTA, FQGNSA. The ends lost 1 base at V and 4 bases at J; junction bases unmatched: 7. The length of the CDR3 is 16 residues. PCR involved 60 Vbeta and 13 Jbeta primers. Only in-frame clones appear in the TCRdb table, and some are missing; sequencing was by immunoSEQ multiplex PCR. Among approximately 100,000 clones listed, about 70% were seen once. This TCR came from a human donor in good health. The V and J genes are TRBV7-2 and TRBJ1-1; TRBD1 matches at 9 bases. The sequenced material came from PBMCs. The CDR3 protein is CASSLGTGASSTEAFF. The CDR3, as DNA: TGTGCCAGCAGCTTAGGGACAGGGGCGTCGAGCACTGAAGCTTTCTTT.